The rows below give T cell receptor beta chains drawn from one sample of a study of T cell changes during pregnancy in multiple sclerosis. The data were produced by immunoSEQ multiplex PCR, yet TCRdb's version contains in-frame clones alone and is incomplete. This sample has 50,000 or so clones; just over 90% occur once, and the top ten carry approximately 0.35%. The sample consisted of CD4+ T cells from peripheral blood mononuclear cells, taken before pregnancy. Receptors were obtained from a female donor with multiple sclerosis, enrolled in a pregnancy study. The CDR3 runs from the conserved cysteine through the conserved F or W. The size field is filled for only some rows; it gives once, few, many or a size class.

TRBV28	TRBJ2-7	NA	CASTLGSLYEQYF
TRBV18	TRBJ1-1	NA	CASSSDRVSTEAFF
TRBV6-1	TRBJ2-7	NA	CASGTSGAFSYEQYF
TRBV6-1	TRBJ2-7	NA	CASSPRGAPYEQYF
TRBV10-3	TRBJ2-5	NA	CAISEGTGEETQYF
TRBV6-1	TRBJ2-7	NA	CASIQVGGSYEQYF
TRBV2	TRBJ1-1	NA	CASSSQGKGTEAFF
TRBV4-3	TRBJ2-2	NA	CASSQGTSGYAGELFF
TRBV6-4	TRBJ2-7	once	CASPKSGNPYEQYF
TRBV7-8	TRBJ1-2	NA	CASSARRDRIGGYTF
TRBV4-1	TRBJ2-3	NA	CASSQDSLASTDTQYF
TRBV21-1	TRBJ2-7	once	CASSKEQMGRRDPYEQYF
TRBV6-6	TRBJ2-7	few	CASRGGSPSYEQYF
TRBV7-3	TRBJ2-1	NA	CASSLLADNEQFF
TRBV11-2	TRBJ2-1	NA	CASSSWTRDYNEQFF
TRBV29-1	TRBJ1-4	NA	CSVLAGLNEKLFF
TRBV7-2	TRBJ2-1	NA	CASSYDWTGGEQFF
TRBV7-3	TRBJ2-1	NA	CASSSSPNSNEQFF
TRBV30	TRBJ1-6	NA	CAWSRQGISPLHF
TRBV30	TRBJ1-1	few	CAWSVGGTEAFF
TRBV19	TRBJ1-2	once	CASRKGADYGYTF
TRBV2	TRBJ1-2	NA	CASSETRQGASGYTF
TRBV6-1	TRBJ1-1	NA	CASSPFGGMDTEAFF
TRBV5-1	TRBJ2-1	NA	CASSLGDRAYNEQFF
TRBV6-5	TRBJ2-3	NA	CASLNPHTDTQYF
TRBV11-2	TRBJ1-1	NA	CASSSHRGRNTEAFF
TRBV27	TRBJ2-5	NA	CASSSRVGRGGETQYF
TRBV10-3	TRBJ2-1	NA	CAIGGGRVGNEQFF